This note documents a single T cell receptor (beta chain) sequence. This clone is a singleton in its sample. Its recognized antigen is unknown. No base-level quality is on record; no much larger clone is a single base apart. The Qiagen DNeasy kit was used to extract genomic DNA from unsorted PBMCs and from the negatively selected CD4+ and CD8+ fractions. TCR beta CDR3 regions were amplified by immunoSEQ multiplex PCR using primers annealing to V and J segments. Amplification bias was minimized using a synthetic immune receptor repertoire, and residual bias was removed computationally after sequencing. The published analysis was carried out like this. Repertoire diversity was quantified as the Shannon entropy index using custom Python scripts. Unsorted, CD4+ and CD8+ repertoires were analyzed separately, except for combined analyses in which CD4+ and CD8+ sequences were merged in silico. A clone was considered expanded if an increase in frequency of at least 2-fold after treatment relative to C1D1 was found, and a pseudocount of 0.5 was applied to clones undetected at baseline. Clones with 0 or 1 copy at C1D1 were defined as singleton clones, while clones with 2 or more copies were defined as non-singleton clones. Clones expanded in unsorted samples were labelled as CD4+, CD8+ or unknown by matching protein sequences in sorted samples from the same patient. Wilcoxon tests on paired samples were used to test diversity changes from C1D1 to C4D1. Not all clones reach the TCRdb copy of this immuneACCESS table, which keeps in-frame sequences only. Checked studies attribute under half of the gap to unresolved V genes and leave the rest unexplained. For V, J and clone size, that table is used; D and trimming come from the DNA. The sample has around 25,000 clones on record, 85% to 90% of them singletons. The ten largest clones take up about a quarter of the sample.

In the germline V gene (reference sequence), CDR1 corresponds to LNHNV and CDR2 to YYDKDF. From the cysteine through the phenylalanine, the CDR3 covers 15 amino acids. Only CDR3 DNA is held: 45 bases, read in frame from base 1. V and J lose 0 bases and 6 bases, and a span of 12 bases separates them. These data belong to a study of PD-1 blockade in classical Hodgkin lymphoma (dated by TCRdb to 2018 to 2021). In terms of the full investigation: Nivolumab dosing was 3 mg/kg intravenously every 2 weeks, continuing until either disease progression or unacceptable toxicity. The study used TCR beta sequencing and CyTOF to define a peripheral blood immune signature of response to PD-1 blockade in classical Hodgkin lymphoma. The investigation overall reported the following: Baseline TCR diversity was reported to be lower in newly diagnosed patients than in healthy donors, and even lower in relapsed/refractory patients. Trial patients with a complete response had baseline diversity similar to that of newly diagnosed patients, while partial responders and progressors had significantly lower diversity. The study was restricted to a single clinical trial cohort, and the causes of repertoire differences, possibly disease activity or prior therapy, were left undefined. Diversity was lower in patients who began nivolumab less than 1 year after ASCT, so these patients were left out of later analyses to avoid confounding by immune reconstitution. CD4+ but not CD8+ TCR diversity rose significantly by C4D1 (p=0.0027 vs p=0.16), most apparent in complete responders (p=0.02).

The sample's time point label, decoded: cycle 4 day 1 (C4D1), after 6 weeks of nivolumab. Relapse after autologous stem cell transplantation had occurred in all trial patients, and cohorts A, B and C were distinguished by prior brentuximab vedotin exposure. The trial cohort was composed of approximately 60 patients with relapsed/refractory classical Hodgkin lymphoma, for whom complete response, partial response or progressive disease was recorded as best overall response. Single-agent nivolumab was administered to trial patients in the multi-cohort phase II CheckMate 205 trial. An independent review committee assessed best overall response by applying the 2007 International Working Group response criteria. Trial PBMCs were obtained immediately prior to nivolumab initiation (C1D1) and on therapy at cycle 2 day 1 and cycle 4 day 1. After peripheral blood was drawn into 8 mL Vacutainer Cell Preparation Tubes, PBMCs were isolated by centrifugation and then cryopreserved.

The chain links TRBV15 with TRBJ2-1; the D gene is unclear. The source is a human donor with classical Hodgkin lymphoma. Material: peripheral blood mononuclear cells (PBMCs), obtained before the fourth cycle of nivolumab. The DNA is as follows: TGTGCCACCAGCAGAGATCGTTTGTACCTCAATGAGCAGTTCTTC. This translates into CATSRDRLYLNEQFF.